Following are 17 T cell receptor beta chains from one sample sequenced in a study of blood T cell repertoires in COVID-19. The method was immunoSEQ multiplex PCR; TCRdb's version includes in-frame clones alone and lacks a portion of them. The table records hundreds of thousands of clones, approximately 84% of them present only once. What was sequenced was PBMCs or T cells enriched from blood (not recorded which). These receptors were taken from a man aged 30-40 years who had recovered from COVID-19.

The gene calls are TRBV4-1 and TRBJ2-3; no clear D. Germline V gene data show CDR1 as MGHRA and CDR2 as YSYEKL. The V end lost 0 bases, the J end lost 4 bases, and 8 bases lay between the germline ends. CDR3 length equals 14 residues. CDR3 coding DNA: TGCGCCAGCAGCCAAGATTTAGTAGCAGATACGCAGTATTTT. Protein sequence: CASSQDLVADTQYF.

This clone occurred a few times. The rearrangement uses TRBV11-2 and TRBJ1-3, with a weak D call TRBD1 (5 bases). Per the germline V gene, CDR1 is SGHAT and CDR2 is FQNNGV. The CDR3 spans 17 residues. V lost 5 bases and J lost 3, with 20 bases in between. This CDR3 reads CASSRLGQGAFGNTIYF. CDR3 nucleotides: TGTGCCAGCAGCCGACTTGGGCAAGGGGCTTTTGGAAACACCATATATTTT.

The V and J genes are TRBV19 and TRBJ1-4; the D is unclear. With 6 bases removed from V and 8 bases from J, the gap between germline ends came to 16 bases. Germline values: CDR1 LNHDA, CDR2 SQIVND (reference sequence). The CDR3 loop spans 14 amino acids. The CDR3 is CASRGTRGNEKLFF. The CDR3 region has the DNA TGTGCCAGTAGGGGTACTCGAGGGAACGAAAAACTGTTTTTT. The whole variable domain, filled in from reference TRBV19 and TRBJ1-4, reads DGGITQSPKYLFRKEGQNVTLSCEQNLNHDAMYWYRQDPGQGLRLIYYSQIVNDFQKGDIAEGYSVSREKKESFPLTVTSAQKNPTAFYLCASRGTRGNEKLFFGSGTQLSVL.

This chain uses TRBV5-1 with TRBJ2-7; 7 bases match TRBD1. From germline, CDR1 is SGHRS and CDR2 YFSETQ. The J segment lost 3 bases and the V segment lost 4 bases, leaving 10 bases of the junction unmatched. The CDR3 is made up of 15 amino acids. DNA of the CDR3: TGCGCCAGCAGCGGGGGAAGGACAGGACACTACGAGCAGTACTTC. This translates into CASSGGRTGHYEQYF.

The rearrangement uses TRBV29-1 and TRBJ2-3; TRBD1 might be the D (6 bases). The CDR3 length is 14 residues. V gave up 3 bases and J gave up 4 bases, with 14 bases separating them. Germline loops: CDR1 SQVTM, CDR2 ANQGSEA. The CDR3 is CSVERTDLADTQYF. The CDR3 coding sequence is TGCAGCGTTGAGAGGACAGATCTGGCAGATACGCAGTATTTT.

This chain connects TRBV5-4 to TRBJ2-2, with a weak D call TRBD1 (6 bases). The CDR3 has 16 residues. The germline V and J ends were trimmed by 5 bases and 4 bases, with 18 bases remaining between them. The germline V gene encodes CDR1 SGHNT and CDR2 YYREEE (reference sequence). The CDR3: CASSSAGTGTTGELFF. The CDR3 DNA is TGTGCCAGCAGTTCGGCAGGTACAGGGACCACCGGGGAGCTGTTTTTT.

The V and J genes are TRBV6-5 and TRBJ2-1, with D unresolved. Per germline, CDR1 MNHEY and CDR2 SVGAGI. This CDR3 contains 15 residues. V lost 0 bases and J lost 5, with 11 bases in between. This CDR3 is CASSYSTLGNNEQFF. The CDR3 bases are TGTGCCAGCAGTTACTCGACATTAGGAAACAATGAGCAGTTCTTC.

V is TRBV7-2 and J is TRBJ2-7, with D possibly being TRBD2 (5 bases). Trimming pared 5 bases from V and 5 bases from J, leaving 13 bases between. The CDR3 runs to 13 residues. The germline CDR1 and CDR2 sequences are SGHTA and FQGNSA. CDR3 in amino acids: CASSQIWENEQYF. In nucleotides, the CDR3 is TGTGCCAGCAGCCAGATCTGGGAGAACGAGCAGTACTTC.

J is TRBJ2-5 and V is TRBV11-2; 11 nucleotides agree with TRBD2. CDR3 length equals 15 residues. The V gene end was trimmed by 5 bases and the J gene end by 5 bases; junction bases not matched to a gene: 7. Germline CDR1 SGHAT, CDR2 FQNNGV. The CDR3 sequence: CASSILAGAGETQYF. The CDR3, as DNA: TGTGCCAGCAGCATACTAGCGGGGGCGGGGGAGACCCAGTACTTC.

V is TRBV7-9 and J is TRBJ2-5; D is possibly TRBD1 (6 bases). The CDR3 runs to 14 residues. The V gene lost 1 base and the J gene lost 1 base, with 7 bases spanning the gap. CDR1 and CDR2 (germline): SEHNR, FQNEAQ (reference sequence). CDR3 coding DNA: TGTGCCAGCAGCTTAGGCAGGGGCCAAGAGACCCAGTACTTC. Translation: CASSLGRGQETQYF.

The chain uses TRBV20-1 and TRBJ2-5, with a weak D call TRBD2 (5 bases). The germline V gene encodes CDR1 DFQATT and CDR2 SNEGSKA (reference sequence). The CDR3 has 11 residues. Trimming removed 5 bases at V and 5 bases at J, with 9 bases between. The CDR3 is CSARGSETQYF. The CDR3 DNA is TGCAGTGCTCGGGGTTCGGAGACCCAGTACTTC.

This chain links TRBV30 with TRBJ2-2; D is unresolved. The CDR3 has 13 amino acids. Trimming stripped 3 bases from V and 5 bases from J, with 10 bases between. CDR1 GTSNPN and CDR2 SVGIG come from the germline V gene (reference sequence). Here the CDR3 DNA reads TGTGCCTGGAGCGAGTACTCTACCGGGGAGCTGTTTTTT. Translation: CAWSEYSTGELFF.

The gene calls are TRBV28 and TRBJ2-1; 8 positions match TRBD2. The ends lost 5 bases at V and 9 bases at J; junction bases unmatched: 15. The CDR3 totals 16 residues. Germline CDR1 is MDHEN and CDR2 is SYDVKM. The DNA of the CDR3 is TGTGCCAGCAGTATTATTAGCGGGGATGTACAGGCTGAGCAGTTCTTC. It is translated as CASSIISGDVQAEQFF. The full variable domain, completed using reference TRBV28 and TRBJ2-1, is DVKVTQSSRYLVKRTGEKVFLECVQDMDHENMFWYRQDPGLGLRLIYFSYDVKMKEKGDIPEGYSVSREKKERFSLILESASTNQTSMYLCASSIISGDVQAEQFFGPGTRLTVL.

The rearrangement joins TRBV4-1 to TRBJ2-3, with TRBD1 as a possible D gene (6 bases). Trimming removed 4 bases from V and 1 base from J, with 12 bases in between. The CDR3 length is 15 residues. Looked up from germline, CDR1 is MGHRA and CDR2 is YSYEKL. CDR3: CASSLTGSRTDTQYF. The CDR3 DNA sequence: TGCGCCAGCAGCCTTACAGGGTCCCGCACAGATACGCAGTATTTT.

With respect to this clone: Other DNA sequences in this specimen translate into the identical CDR3. The chain couples TRBV5-8 to TRBJ2-7; a possible D gene is TRBD2 (5 bases). Trimming stripped 1 base from V and 0 bases from J, with 8 bases between. Germline V gene lookup returns CDR1 SGHTS and CDR2 YDEGEE. CDR3 length: 14 residues. DNA of the CDR3: TGTGCCAGCAGCTTGCTAGGGAGCTCCTACGAGCAGTACTTC. Amino acids: CASSLLGSSYEQYF.

J is TRBJ2-7 and V is TRBV12-5, with 14 bases that match TRBD2. There are 16 residues in the CDR3. Trimming removed 5 bases from V and 4 bases from J; junction bases left unmatched: 7. Germline V gene data show CDR1 as LGHNT and CDR2 as FRNRAP. The CDR3 sequence is CASGPGTSGSLYEQYF. The CDR3 DNA reads TGTGCTAGTGGTCCGGGGACTAGCGGGAGTCTGTACGAGCAGTACTTC.

The V call is TRBV3-1 (or the pseudogene TRBV3-2), the J call TRBJ1-5, with D possibly TRBD1 on 5 matching bases. CDR1 is LGHDT and CDR2 is YNNKEL in the germline V gene (reference sequence). The ends were cut back, 0 bases at V and 6 bases at J, with 12 bases in the middle. This CDR3 comprises 15 residues. CDR3 in DNA: TGTGCCAGCAGCCAAGAAAGGGGCGGGGGTCAGCCCCAGCATTTT. Protein product: CASSQERGGGQPQHF.